The 30 T cell receptor beta chains presented below share a single source sample, sequenced in a study of blood T cell repertoires in COVID-19. Using immunoSEQ multiplex PCR, the repertoire was profiled, and TCRdb retains in-frame clones only, with some absent. The sample includes 300,000 to 350,000 clones, around 90% of them seen just once. Sample: peripheral blood. The receptors come from a woman under 40 with COVID-19, enrolled during active disease.

The rearrangement uses TRBV7-9 and TRBJ2-1, with 8 positions matching TRBD1. Trimming removed 5 bases from V and 4 bases from J; junction bases left unmatched: 10. The germline CDR1 and CDR2 sequences are SEHNR and FQNEAQ (reference sequence). The CDR3 contains 16 residues. CDR3 in amino acids: CASSSDSGGSYNEQFF. CDR3 coding DNA: TGTGCCAGCAGCAGCGACTCAGGGGGCTCGTACAATGAGCAGTTCTTC.

The rearrangement uses TRBV7-6 and TRBJ2-1; 7 bases are shared with TRBD1. The CDR3 is 15 amino acids. V gave up 4 bases and J gave up 2 bases; unmatched junction bases: 5. Per germline, CDR1 SGHVS and CDR2 FNYEAQ. The CDR3: CASSYDRDPYNEQFF. The CDR3 DNA reads TGTGCCAGCAGCTACGACAGGGACCCCTACAATGAGCAGTTCTTC.

A word on this clone: Other DNA sequences in this specimen translate into the identical CDR3. The CDR3, as DNA: TGTGCCAGCAGCCTTGCAGGCCCAGATACGCAGTATTTT. The encoded protein is CASSLAGPDTQYF. This chain joins TRBV11-2 and TRBJ2-3, with D hard to call. The germline V and J ends were trimmed by 5 bases and 4 bases, with 10 bases remaining between them. The CDR3 consists of 13 residues. CDR1 and CDR2 (germline): SGHAT, FQNNGV.

This chain joins TRBV2 and TRBJ2-7; 8 positions agree with TRBD2. The V gene end was trimmed by 7 bases and the J gene end by 5 bases; junction bases not matched to a gene: 13. The CDR3 is 15 residues long. Looked up from germline, CDR1 is SNHLY and CDR2 is FYNNEI. CDR3 residues: CASTKGAGVSHEQYF. The DNA for the CDR3 is TGTGCCAGCACCAAAGGAGCGGGAGTTAGCCACGAGCAGTACTTC.

The chain recombines TRBV6-5 with TRBJ1-2, with a weak D call TRBD1 (5 bases). V lost 2 bases and J 1 base, leaving 11 bases between the germline ends. CDR1 and CDR2 from the germline V gene are MNHEY and SVGAGI. The CDR3 is 15 amino acids. The CDR3 DNA reads as TGTGCCAGCAGTTACCCGATGGGGGGTAACTATGGCTACACCTTC. Amino acids: CASSYPMGGNYGYTF.

The chain combines TRBV30 with TRBJ2-7; possible D gene TRBD1, 6 bases. Deletions cut 1 base from V and 4 bases from J, with 14 bases between. Germline V gene lookup returns CDR1 GTSNPN and CDR2 SVGIG (reference sequence). The CDR3 has 14 amino acids. CDR3 sequence (DNA): TGTGCCTGGAGTGGTGTGGGGGCGTCTTACGAGCAGTACTTC. This encodes CAWSGVGASYEQYF.

V is TRBV25-1 and J is TRBJ1-1; perhaps TRBD1 as D (6 bases). The germline CDR1 and CDR2 sequences are MGHDK and SYGVNS. The length of the CDR3 is 16 residues. Trimming took off 2 bases at V and 0 bases at J, with 13 bases between the two ends. DNA of the CDR3: TGTGCCAGCAGTGAAAGAGACAGGAGCATGAACACTGAAGCTTTCTTT. Protein: CASSERDRSMNTEAFF.

This clone was counted once. The rearrangement links TRBV7-9 to TRBJ1-2; 8 bases match TRBD1. Germline assignment: CDR1 SEHNR and CDR2 FQNEAQ (reference sequence). V lost 5 bases to trimming and J lost 4 bases; unmatched junction nucleotides: 3. This CDR3 is built from 13 residues. The CDR3 DNA reads as TGTGCCAGCAGCGCTCAGGGGGCCTATGGCTACACCTTC. Protein product: CASSAQGAYGYTF.

To note about this clone: One end of the junction does not line up with germline, which may come from a read error. This chain's CDR3 is CASNSGTPGTQYF. CDR3 DNA sequence: TGTGCAAGCAACAGCGGAACCCCGGGTACGCAGTATTTT. The chain combines TRBV28 with TRBJ2-3; D is perhaps TRBD2 (5 bases). Germline loops: CDR1 MDHEN, CDR2 SYDVKM. The CDR3 is 13 residues long.

The rearrangement joins TRBV5-4 to TRBJ1-3; the match to TRBD1 covers 9 bases. After removal of 4 bases from V and 2 bases from J, the junction contained 1 base not matched to a gene. This CDR3 is built from 14 residues. In germline, CDR1 is SGHNT, CDR2 YYREEE (reference sequence). The CDR3 is CASSRDRAGNTIYF. CDR3 DNA sequence: TGTGCCAGCAGCCGGGACAGGGCTGGAAACACCATATATTTT.

CDR3 region: CSVPGQGATGELFF. The CDR3 DNA sequence: TGCAGCGTCCCGGGACAGGGGGCGACCGGGGAGCTGTTTTTT. The rearrangement uses TRBV29-1 and TRBJ2-2; 12 bases match TRBD1. Germline V lookup: CDR1 SQVTM, CDR2 ANQGSEA. V trimming: 6 bases; J trimming: 5 bases; junction bases outside the gene matches: 4. The CDR3 runs to 14 residues.

This rearrangement joins TRBV2 to TRBJ2-1, with TRBD2 matching over 13 bases. The ends lost 4 bases at V and 8 bases at J; junction bases unmatched: 5. Germline V lookup: CDR1 SNHLY, CDR2 FYNNEI. CDR3 length: 15 residues. This chain's CDR3 is CASSGTSGSPDEQFF. CDR3 bases: TGTGCCAGCAGTGGGACTAGCGGGAGCCCAGATGAGCAGTTCTTC.

The chain carries TRBV7-9 and TRBJ1-2; TRBD1 might be the D (6 bases). Germline V lookup: CDR1 SEHNR, CDR2 FQNEAQ (reference sequence). V shed 5 bases and J shed 6 bases, with 10 bases lying between them. The CDR3 consists of 12 residues. The CDR3 here is CASSPSGDGYTF. CDR3 nucleotides: TGTGCCAGCAGCCCCTCAGGGGATGGCTACACCTTC.

The V gene is TRBV2, the J gene TRBJ2-7; a weak D match, TRBD2 (5 bases). Trimming cost V 6 bases and J 4 bases, with 7 bases left between them. Germline CDR1 is SNHLY and CDR2 is FYNNEI. This CDR3 region has 11 residues. The CDR3 DNA is TGTGCCAGCAGCGGGATGTACGAGCAGTACTTC. As protein: CASSGMYEQYF.

This clone was detected once. The chain is built from TRBV18 and TRBJ2-3; 10 nucleotides line up with TRBD2. The length of the CDR3 is 17 residues. CDR1 and CDR2 from the germline V gene are KGHSH and LQKENI. V trimming: 3 bases; J trimming: 0 bases; junction bases outside the gene matches: 6. Here the CDR3 DNA reads TGTGCCAGCTCACCTACTAGCGGGGACACCAGCACAGATACGCAGTATTTT. Translation: CASSPTSGDTSTDTQYF.

The CDR3 coding sequence is TGTGCCAGCTCACCACCGGAGTTCCTCTATGGCTACACCTTC. This sequence encodes CASSPPEFLYGYTF. The V call is TRBV18, the J call TRBJ1-2; D not resolved. CDR1 is KGHSH and CDR2 is LQKENI in the germline V gene. This CDR3 region has 14 residues. Trimming took off 0 bases at V and 4 bases at J, with 9 bases between the two ends.

CDR3 protein: CASSKTGLAGIEQYF. The CDR3 DNA follows: TGTGCCAGCAGCAAAACGGGACTAGCGGGGATTGAGCAGTACTTC. The chain links TRBV6-6 to TRBJ2-7, with 13 bases matching TRBD2. Germline V gene lookup returns CDR1 MNHNY and CDR2 SVGAGI (reference sequence). The CDR3 runs to 15 residues. V shed 6 bases, J shed 7 bases, and the junction held 9 bases outside the gene matches.

This clone was picked up one time. The sample contains more than one DNA sequence encoding this CDR3. The chain has TRBV6-5 and TRBJ2-7; a possible D gene is TRBD2 (5 bases). Trimming cost V 6 bases and J 3 bases, with 12 bases left between them. CDR1 and CDR2 (germline): MNHEY, SVGAGI. The CDR3 length is 13 residues. The CDR3 sequence is CASRRTAGYEQYF. CDR3 DNA: TGTGCCAGCAGAAGGACCGCGGGCTACGAGCAGTACTTC.

Comments on this clone: Other DNA sequences in this sample translate to the same CDR3. The genes are TRBV18 and TRBJ2-7; 8 positions match TRBD2. CDR1 is KGHSH, CDR2 LQKENI, per germline. The CDR3 extends over 15 amino acids. The V and J ends lost 3 bases and 1 base, in that order; junction bases with no gene match: 5. The CDR3 reads CASSPRREASYEQYF. The CDR3 nucleotides read TGTGCCAGCTCACCGAGGCGGGAGGCTTCCTACGAGCAGTACTTC.

This chain links TRBV2 with TRBJ2-3; D remains ambiguous. V lost 6 bases and J 3 bases, leaving 4 bases between the germline ends. Per germline, CDR1 SNHLY and CDR2 FYNNEI. The CDR3 contains 11 residues. The CDR3 sequence: CASSPTDTQYF. CDR3 bases: TGTGCCAGCAGCCCTACAGATACGCAGTATTTT.

V is TRBV29-1 and J is TRBJ2-5; D is unclear. The CDR3 covers 10 residues. From germline, CDR1 is SQVTM and CDR2 ANQGSEA. Deletions cut 4 bases from V and 8 bases from J, with 8 bases between. The DNA of the CDR3 is TGCAGCGTTGTTAAAACAACCCAGTACTTC. Protein: CSVVKTTQYF.

This chain joins TRBV7-9 and TRBJ2-7; D uncertain. Trimming shortened V by 7 bases and J by 0 bases, and 19 bases separated the two germline ends. Looked up from germline, CDR1 is SEHNR and CDR2 is FQNEAQ (reference sequence). The CDR3 runs 16 residues. CDR3 amino acids: CASNLPGSPSSYEQYF. The CDR3 DNA follows: TGTGCCAGCAACCTTCCCGGGTCTCCGTCCTCCTACGAGCAGTACTTC. Filled out from reference TRBV7-9 and TRBJ2-7, the complete variable domain reads DTGVSQNPRHKITKRGQNVTFRCDPISEHNRLYWYRQTLGQGPEFLTYFQNEAQLEKSRLLSDRFSAERPKGSFSTLEIQRTEQGDSAMYLCASNLPGSPSSYEQYFGPGTRLTVT.

This chain uses TRBV19 with TRBJ2-2, with TRBD2 identical over 7 bases. Germline loops: CDR1 LNHDA, CDR2 SQIVND (reference sequence). This CDR3 is built from 13 residues. The ends lost 11 bases at V and 0 bases at J; junction bases unmatched: 3. CDR3: CASAGANTGELFF. CDR3 coding DNA: TGTGCCTCGGCGGGGGCGAACACCGGGGAGCTGTTTTTT.

This clone appeared once. This sequence joins TRBV6-2 or TRBV6-3 and TRBJ1-5; D is unresolved. Trimming cost V 7 bases and J 9 bases, with 13 bases left between them. Germline values: CDR1 MNHEY, CDR2 SVGEGT. The CDR3 loop spans 12 amino acids. This chain's CDR3 is CASNPVVGPQHF. DNA of the CDR3: TGTGCCAGCAACCCCGTAGTCGGGCCCCAGCATTTT.

The V and J genes are TRBV3-1 (or the pseudogene TRBV3-2) and TRBJ1-5; D is ambiguous. CDR1 is LGHDT and CDR2 is YNNKEL in the germline V gene (reference sequence). The V end lost 1 base, the J end lost 6 bases, and 10 bases lay between the germline ends. The CDR3 is 14 amino acids. The CDR3 DNA reads TGTGCCAGCAGCCAAGCGGTCCGTGGTCAGCCCCAGCATTTT. Amino acids: CASSQAVRGQPQHF.

The V and J genes are TRBV27 and TRBJ2-7, with TRBD2 as a possible D gene (5 bases). Germline CDR1 and CDR2: MNHEY and SMNVEV (reference sequence). Trimming stripped 4 bases from V and 6 bases from J, with 13 bases between. The CDR3 has 13 residues. The CDR3 here is CASSYSGSGEQYF. In nucleotides, the CDR3 is TGTGCCAGCAGTTACTCGGGATCCGGCGAGCAGTACTTC.

The chain recombines TRBV2 with TRBJ2-1; D might be TRBD2 (5 bases). The CDR3 is made up of 14 amino acids. V was clipped by 10 bases and J by 2 bases, with 15 bases between them. Germline loops: CDR1 SNHLY, CDR2 FYNNEI. The DNA of the CDR3 is TGTGCCACAAAGAGGGTATCGACCTACAATGAGCAGTTCTTC. Residues: CATKRVSTYNEQFF. Supplemented by reference TRBV2 and TRBJ2-1, the full variable domain reads EPEVTQTPSHQVTQMGQEVILRCVPISNHLYFYWYRQILGQKVEFLVSFYNNEISEKSEIFDDQFSVERPDGSNFTLKIRSTKLEDSAMYFCATKRVSTYNEQFFGPGTRLTVL.

The rearrangement joins TRBV6-1 to TRBJ1-4; weak D call: TRBD1 (5 bases). CDR1 is MNHNS, CDR2 SASEGT, per germline. V dropped 0 bases and J dropped 0 bases, with 8 bases sitting between them. The CDR3 sequence is 16 residues long. The CDR3 spells CASSEASGATNEKLFF. The CDR3 DNA sequence: TGTGCCAGCAGTGAAGCGTCGGGGGCAACTAATGAAAAACTGTTTTTT.

The chain combines TRBV28 with TRBJ1-2, with D possibly matching TRBD1 (5 bases). This CDR3 has 17 residues. Per germline, CDR1 MDHEN and CDR2 SYDVKM. The ends were cut back, 4 bases at V and 5 bases at J, with 23 bases in the middle. Written as DNA, the CDR3 is TGTGCCAGCAGTTCTACCCAGGGTTTGGGGAATAGATATGGCTACACCTTC. Amino acids: CASSSTQGLGNRYGYTF.

This clone was seen just once. The V and J genes are TRBV7-2 and TRBJ2-5, with D uncertain. The length of the CDR3 is 14 residues. Germline V gives CDR1 SGHTA, CDR2 FQGNSA. Trimming cost V 4 bases and J 1 base, with 10 bases left between them. CDR3 in amino acids: CASSYQAVQETQYF. The CDR3 nucleotides are TGTGCCAGCAGCTACCAAGCCGTCCAAGAGACCCAGTACTTC.